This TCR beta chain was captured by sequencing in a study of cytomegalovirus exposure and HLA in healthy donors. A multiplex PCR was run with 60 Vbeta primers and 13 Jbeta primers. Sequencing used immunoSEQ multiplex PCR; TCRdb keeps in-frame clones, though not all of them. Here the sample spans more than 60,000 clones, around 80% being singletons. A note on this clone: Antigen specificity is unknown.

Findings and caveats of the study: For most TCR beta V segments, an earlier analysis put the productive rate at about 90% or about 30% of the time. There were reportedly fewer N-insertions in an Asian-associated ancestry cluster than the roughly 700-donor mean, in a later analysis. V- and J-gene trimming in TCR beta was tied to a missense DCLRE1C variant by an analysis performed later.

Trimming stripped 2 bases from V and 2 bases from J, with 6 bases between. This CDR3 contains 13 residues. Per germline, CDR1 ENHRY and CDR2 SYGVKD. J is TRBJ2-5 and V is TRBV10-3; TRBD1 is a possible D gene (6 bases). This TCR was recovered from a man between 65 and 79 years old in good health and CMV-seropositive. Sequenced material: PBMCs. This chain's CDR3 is CAISEGTQETQYF. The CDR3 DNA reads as TGTGCCATCAGTGAGGGGACACAAGAGACCCAGTACTTC.